The 22 T cell receptor beta chains reported below all come from one sample, sequenced in a study of CD8 T cells in ankylosing spondylitis. TCRdb re-called the 5' RACE reads through MiXCR, storing one row per CDR3 protein. The sample has 220,000 or so distinct CDR3 sequences; roughly a tenth are singletons. The sequenced sample was blood, either unsorted or a sorted T cell fraction (not recorded which). The receptors come from a male donor with ankylosing spondylitis or in good health (not recorded which).

This clonotype was detected a few times. The chain combines TRBV11-1 with TRBJ2-1; TRBD1 aligns across 9 bases. After removal of 5 bases from V and 6 bases from J, the junction contained 8 bases not matched to a gene. CDR1 and CDR2 (germline): SGHAT, FQDESV (reference sequence). This CDR3 has 15 amino acids. CDR3 region: CASSGPGQGVNEQFF. In DNA form, the CDR3 reads TGTGCCAGCAGCGGACCGGGACAGGGAGTCAATGAGCAGTTCTTC.

A few counts support this clonotype. The V gene is TRBV30, the J gene TRBJ1-4; D not resolved. Germline assignment: CDR1 GTSNPN and CDR2 SVGIG (reference sequence). V was pared by 3 bases and J by 5 bases, with 7 bases between. The CDR3 length is 12 residues. For the CDR3, the DNA is TGTGCCTGGAGGGAGAGAAATGAAAAACTGTTTTTT. Translating gives CAWRERNEKLFF.

The chain uses TRBV7-2 and TRBJ1-6; 8 bases are shared with TRBD1. This CDR3 spans 14 amino acids. The V gene end was trimmed by 7 bases and the J gene end by 9 bases; junction bases not matched to a gene: 8. In germline, CDR1 is SGHTA, CDR2 FQGNSA. The DNA for the CDR3 is TGTGCCAGCACCCAAACAGGGGGAGGTTCACCCCTCCACTTT. It translates to CASTQTGGGSPLHF. Complete variable domain (other parts from reference TRBV7-2 and TRBJ1-6): GAGVSQSPSNKVTEKGKDVELRCDPISGHTALYWYRQSLGQGLEFLIYFQGNSAPDKSGLPSDRFSAERTGGSVSTLTIQRTQQEDSAVYLCASTQTGGGSPLHFGNGTRLTVT.

J is TRBJ2-3 and V is TRBV9; tentatively, D is TRBD2 (6 bases). With 0 bases removed from V and 1 base from J, the gap between germline ends came to 12 bases. The CDR3 extends over 16 amino acids. CDR1 is SGDLS, CDR2 YYNGEE, per germline. This CDR3 reads CASSVAGRGGTDTQYF. CDR3 sequence (DNA): TGTGCCAGCAGCGTAGCTGGGCGGGGTGGCACAGATACGCAGTATTTT.

Only a few counts were recorded for this clonotype. The rearrangement links TRBV3-1 to TRBJ1-2; no clear D. In germline, CDR1 is LGHDT, CDR2 YNNKEL (reference sequence). Trimming stripped 3 bases from V and 2 bases from J, with 16 bases between. The CDR3 runs to 16 residues. The CDR3 region has the DNA TGTGCCAGCAGCCACCCTCGTGTGGGCGGGAACTATGGCTACACCTTC. It translates to CASSHPRVGGNYGYTF. The full variable domain, completed using reference TRBV3-1 and TRBJ1-2, is DTAVSQTPKYLVTQMGNDKSIKCEQNLGHDTMYWYKQDSKKFLKIMFSYNNKELIINETVPNRFSPKSPDKAHLNLHINSLELGDSAVYFCASSHPRVGGNYGYTFGSGTRLTVV.

The sample holds many counts of this clonotype. The chain carries TRBV11-2 and TRBJ2-3, with a possible D match to TRBD2 (7 bases). V lost 5 bases, J lost 0 bases, and 15 bases lay in between. Germline CDR1 is SGHAT and CDR2 is FQNNGV. The CDR3 is 16 amino acids. Here the CDR3 reads CASSLGGGGSTDTQYF. The CDR3 nucleotides read TGTGCCAGCAGCCTAGGCGGCGGGGGCAGCACAGATACGCAGTATTTT.

The chain has TRBV7-2 and TRBJ2-3; D is ambiguous. There are 14 residues in the CDR3. V was cut by 1 base and J by 2 bases, with 7 bases left in between. CDR1 and CDR2 (germline): SGHTA, FQGNSA. CDR3 nucleotides: TGTGCCAGCAGCTTAGGGACCCCCACAGATACGCAGTATTTT. The encoded protein is CASSLGTPTDTQYF. Together with reference TRBV7-2 and TRBJ2-3, the CDR3 gives the full variable domain: GAGVSQSPSNKVTEKGKDVELRCDPISGHTALYWYRQSLGQGLEFLIYFQGNSAPDKSGLPSDRFSAERTGGSVSTLTIQRTQQEDSAVYLCASSLGTPTDTQYFGPGTRLTVL.

V and J are TRBV15 and TRBJ1-4; D remains ambiguous. V gave up 5 bases and J gave up 8 bases, with 12 bases separating them. There are 13 residues in the CDR3. Germline V gives CDR1 LNHNV, CDR2 YYDKDF (reference sequence). This CDR3 is CATSSWGAEKLFF. CDR3 nucleotide sequence: TGTGCCACCAGCTCCTGGGGAGCCGAAAAACTGTTTTTT.

In this sample, this clonotype turned up many times. The chain employs TRBV12-3 or TRBV12-4 and TRBJ2-1; D is undetermined. The CDR3 length is 15 residues. Between the trimmed V and J ends, which lost 5 bases and 2 bases, there was a span of 13 bases. The CDR3 DNA reads as TGTGCCAGCAGTCCCCCGGGCCTGGCCTACAATGAGCAGTTCTTC. Its translation: CASSPPGLAYNEQFF.

This clonotype was recorded many times. The V call is TRBV30, the J call TRBJ1-2; TRBD1 might be the D (5 bases). V gave up 3 bases and J gave up 3 bases, with 8 bases separating them. Germline assignment: CDR1 GTSNPN and CDR2 SVGIG (reference sequence). The CDR3 is made up of 12 amino acids. The DNA for the CDR3 is TGTGCCTGGAGCGAGGGGCACTATGGCTACACCTTC. Its translation: CAWSEGHYGYTF.

This clonotype was seen many times. The chain carries TRBV5-1 and TRBJ2-5, with D perhaps being TRBD1 or TRBD2 (5 bases each). Germline V lookup: CDR1 SGHRS, CDR2 YFSETQ. The CDR3 length is 13 residues. Trimming stripped 3 bases from V and 0 bases from J, with 6 bases between. The CDR3 nucleotides are TGCGCCAGCAGCTGGGACCACCAAGAGACCCAGTACTTC. Translating gives CASSWDHQETQYF.

At least ten counts were recorded for this clonotype. The chain combines TRBV29-1 with TRBJ1-4; 8 bases map to TRBD1. This CDR3 is built from 13 residues. Germline V CDR1 and CDR2: SQVTM, ANQGSEA. The V and J ends lost 7 bases and 8 bases, in that order; junction bases with no gene match: 9. The CDR3 loop is CSANRGMREKLFF. CDR3 nucleotide sequence: TGCAGCGCCAACAGGGGGATGCGCGAAAAACTGTTTTTT. The complete variable domain, with remaining parts taken from reference TRBV29-1 and TRBJ1-4, reads SAVISQKPSRDICQRGTSLTIQCQVDSQVTMMFWYRQQPGQSLTLIATANQGSEATYESGFVIDKFPISRPNLTFSTLTVSNMSPEDSSIYLCSANRGMREKLFFGSGTQLSVL.

This clonotype was seen only a few times. CDR3: CASAVSTRTDTQYF. The CDR3 region has the DNA TGTGCCAGCGCCGTCTCAACCCGCACAGATACGCAGTATTTT. This rearrangement joins TRBV9 to TRBJ2-3; D gene ambiguous. The germline V and J ends were trimmed by 7 bases and 1 base, with 13 bases remaining between them. This CDR3 contains 14 residues. Per germline, CDR1 SGDLS and CDR2 YYNGEE.

The J gene is TRBJ2-7, the V gene TRBV5-1; 8 bases agree with TRBD1. This CDR3 has 14 amino acids. V was clipped by 4 bases and J by 3 bases; unmatched bases: 6. Germline values: CDR1 SGHRS, CDR2 YFSETQ. For the CDR3, the DNA is TGCGCCAGCAGCCGGACAGGGATTCTCTACGAGCAGTACTTC. It codes for CASSRTGILYEQYF.

CDR3 sequence reads: CASSVDTMSYNEQFF. CDR3 DNA: TGTGCCAGCAGCGTCGACACCATGTCCTACAATGAGCAGTTCTTC. This chain links TRBV9 with TRBJ2-1; no clear D gene. The CDR3 contains 15 residues. Germline CDR1 and CDR2: SGDLS and YYNGEE. V was trimmed by 2 bases and J by 1 base, leaving 10 bases between them. Filled out from reference TRBV9 and TRBJ2-1, the complete variable domain reads DSGVTQTPKHLITATGQRVTLRCSPRSGDLSVYWYQQSLDQGLQFLIQYYNGEERAKGNILERFSAQQFPDLHSELNLSSLELGDSALYFCASSVDTMSYNEQFFGPGTRLTVL.

V is TRBV20-1 and J is TRBJ2-7; D perhaps matches TRBD1 (6 bases). The CDR3 sequence is 12 residues long. V lost 6 bases and J 1 base, leaving 10 bases between the germline ends. Germline assignment: CDR1 DFQATT and CDR2 SNEGSKA (reference sequence). CDR3 loop: CSAQDSSYEQYF. Written as DNA, the CDR3 is TGCAGTGCCCAGGACAGTTCCTACGAGCAGTACTTC.

The table lists this clonotype with a few counts. The rearrangement links TRBV6-1 to TRBJ1-1; the D gene is possibly TRBD1 (6 bases). This CDR3 spans 18 amino acids. Trimming left V 2 bases short and J 5 bases short, with 24 bases between. Germline V lookup: CDR1 MNHNS, CDR2 SASEGT. CDR3 residues: CASSELMGAGLIWTEAFF. CDR3 DNA sequence: TGTGCCAGCAGTGAACTTATGGGGGCCGGTTTAATTTGGACTGAAGCTTTCTTT.

The chain has TRBV16 and TRBJ1-6; D gene uncertain. CDR3 length: 14 residues. In germline, CDR1 is KGHSY, CDR2 FQNENV. Between the trimmed V and J ends, which lost 0 bases and 7 bases, there was a span of 7 bases. The CDR3 region is CASSQSGINSPLHF. CDR3 nucleotide sequence: TGTGCCAGCAGCCAATCGGGCATCAATTCACCCCTCCACTTT.

This clonotype has just one count. The V call is TRBV21-1, the J call TRBJ2-2; the listed D gene, TRBD2, was not tested against the DNA. TRBV21-1 is a documented pseudogene. The CDR3 is made up of 15 amino acids. This CDR3 reads CASVSPRTPSGELFF. The CDR3 DNA sequence: TGTGCCAGCGTCTCCCCTAGGACACCCTCCGGGGAGCTGTTTTTT.

The CDR3 loop is CSVSDRALEAFF. The CDR3 region has the DNA TGCAGCGTTTCGGATAGGGCTCTCGAGGCTTTCTTT. V usage is TRBV29-1 and J usage is TRBJ1-1; D unclear. Trimming took 5 bases from V and 11 from J, leaving 18 bases between them. The CDR3 totals 12 residues. Germline loops: CDR1 SQVTM, CDR2 ANQGSEA.

This clonotype turned up a few times. The chain recombines TRBV11-2 with TRBJ2-6; weak D call: TRBD1 (6 bases). The CDR3 is made up of 19 amino acids. CDR1 and CDR2 from the germline V gene are SGHAT and FQNNGV. The V end was cut by 5 bases, the J end by 0 bases, with 20 bases between. The DNA of the CDR3 is TGTGCCAGCAGCCCCCAGTTGGGCAGGGGTAACTCTGGGGCCAACGTCCTGACTTTC. The encoded protein is CASSPQLGRGNSGANVLTF. Variable domain in full (rest from reference TRBV11-2 and TRBJ2-6): EAGVAQSPRYKIIEKRQSVAFWCNPISGHATLYWYQQILGQGPKLLIQFQNNGVVDDSQLPKDRFSAERLKGVDSTLKIQPAKLEDSAVYLCASSPQLGRGNSGANVLTFGAGSRLTVL.

CDR3 coding DNA: TGCGCCAGCAGCTTGACTAGCGGGCTCTCCTACGAGCAGTACTTC. Translating gives CASSLTSGLSYEQYF. The chain has TRBV5-1 and TRBJ2-7; 9 bases align to TRBD2. Germline V gives CDR1 SGHRS, CDR2 YFSETQ. Germline trimming cut 1 base from V and 0 bases from J; bases unmatched to any gene: 2. The CDR3 length is 15 residues. Combining the CDR3 with reference TRBV5-1 and TRBJ2-7 gives the whole variable domain KAGVTQTPRYLIKTRGQQVTLSCSPISGHRSVSWYQQTPGQGLQFLFEYFSETQRNKGNFPGRFSGRQFSNSRSEMNVSTLELGDSALYLCASSLTSGLSYEQYFGPGTRLTVT.